This is a list of T cell receptor beta chains from one sample in a study of CD8 T cells in ankylosing spondylitis. TCRdb redid the calling of the 5' RACE reads with MiXCR, one entry per CDR3 protein. Of some 220,000 distinct CDR3 sequences listed, 6% to 8% are singletons. The specimen was blood, either unsorted or a sorted T cell fraction (not recorded which). The receptors derive from a male donor with ankylosing spondylitis. Both conserved end residues are part of each CDR3. Fields, in order: D gene, clone size, J gene, V gene, CDR3 DNA, CDR3 protein. The D gene is left open where the match is weak. Not every row has a clone size; where given, it reads once, few, many or a size class.

TRBD1	few	TRBJ1-5	TRBV6-2/TRBV6-3	TGTGCCAGCAGGACGGACAGGGGAAGCAATCAGCCCCAGCATTTT	CASRTDRGSNQPQHF
TRBD2	many	TRBJ2-7	TRBV6-2/TRBV6-3	TGTGCCAGCAGTTTTGCTAGCGGCTCCTACGAGCAGTACTTC	CASSFASGSYEQYF
TRBD1	many	TRBJ2-1	TRBV23-1	TGCGCCAGCAGTCAAGAACAACAGGGGCACGAGTTCTTC	CASSQEQQGHEFF
TRBD2	many	TRBJ2-2	TRBV7-9	TGTGCCAGCAGCTACCGGACTAGCGGAAACACCGGGGAGCTGTTTTTT	CASSYRTSGNTGELFF
TRBD2	many	TRBJ2-1	TRBV14	TGTGCCAGCAGCTCTTCACCACCGGGACTAGCATACAATGAGCAGTTCTTC	CASSSSPPGLAYNEQFF
-	many	TRBJ2-7	TRBV4-1	TGCGCCAGCAGCCACCGGGACTTCCTACGCGAGCAGTACTTC	CASSHRDFLREQYF
TRBD1	many	TRBJ1-4	TRBV6-5	TGTGCCAGCAGTTACTCAGACAGGGAGGCTCCTGAAAAACTGTTTTTT	CASSYSDREAPEKLFF
-	many	TRBJ2-1	TRBV6-5	TGTGCCAGCAGTAACTACCAGGGATACAATGAGCAGTTCTTC	CASSNYQGYNEQFF
-	-	TRBJ2-7	TRBV20-1	TGCAGTGCTAGAAAAAGCGGGACAGCTATCTACGAGCAGTACTTC	CSARKSGTAIYEQYF
-	many	TRBJ1-1	TRBV6-1	TGTGCCAGCAGTGCGGGGGCCGGTTTCACTGAAGCTTTCTTT	CASSAGAGFTEAFF
-	-	TRBJ2-5	TRBV9	TGTGCCAGCAGCGTAGAACCCCAAGAGACCCAGTACTTC	CASSVEPQETQYF
TRBD1	few	TRBJ1-2	TRBV7-2	TGTGCCAGCAGCGCCGGACAGGGGGATGGCTACACCTTC	CASSAGQGDGYTF
-	many	TRBJ2-1	TRBV5-1	TGCGCCAGCAGCTTGATGGCCTTTGTTTCCGGCGAGCAGTTCTTC	CASSLMAFVSGEQFF
-	-	TRBJ2-7	TRBV28	TGTGCCAGCAGTTTTTGGGACGGCACCTACGAGCAGTACTTC	CASSFWDGTYEQYF
-	few	TRBJ2-1	TRBV7-8	TGTGCCAGCAGCAGAGAATTTACCTACAATGAGCAGTTCTTC	CASSREFTYNEQFF
-	many	TRBJ2-5	TRBV7-9	TGTGCCAGCAGCTTCGATTGGGCAACCTACCAAGAGACCCAGTACTTC	CASSFDWATYQETQYF
-	many	TRBJ2-5	TRBV12-3/TRBV12-4	TGTGCCAGCAGTTTTGAGAGGGCCCTGATGGAGACCCAGTACTTC	CASSFERALMETQYF
TRBD1	-	TRBJ1-1	TRBV25-1	TGTGCCAGCAGAGTAGGACAGGGGAGGACTGAAGCTTTCTTT	CASRVGQGRTEAFF
-	many	TRBJ2-6	TRBV3-1	TGTGCCAGCAGCCTACTAAGACAAGCCAACGTCCTGACTTTC	CASSLLRQANVLTF
TRBD1	many	TRBJ1-1	TRBV5-1	TGCGCCAGCAGAGGACAGGGAAACACTGAAGCTTTCTTT	CASRGQGNTEAFF
-	few	TRBJ2-1	TRBV23-1	TGCGCCAGCAGTAAAGGGGCGGCTGAGCAGTTCTTC	CASSKGAAEQFF
-	-	TRBJ2-1	TRBV27	TGTGCCAGCACCCGGGCCAACGAGCAGCTCTTC	CASTRANEQLF
-	many	TRBJ2-7	TRBV7-2	TGTGCCAGCAGCCCAAGACTCCTATACGAGCAGTACTTC	CASSPRLLYEQYF
-	few	TRBJ2-7	TRBV27	TGTGCCAGCAGAAGAACAGCCGAAAACGCCTACGAGCAGTACTTC	CASRRTAENAYEQYF
-	many	TRBJ1-2	TRBV29-1	TGCAGCGTTGTGGTGGGCAATGGCTACACCTTC	CSVVVGNGYTF
-	many	TRBJ2-1	TRBV4-2	TGTGCCAGCAGCCAAAGGGGCAATGAGCAGTTCTTC	CASSQRGNEQFF
TRBD1	many	TRBJ1-5	TRBV20-1	TGCAGTGCTGGAGGGACAGTTTCCTATAGCAATCAGCCCCAGCATTTT	CSAGGTVSYSNQPQHF
-	many	TRBJ2-3	TRBV7-6	TGTGCCAGCAGCAATACAGATACGCAGTATTTT	CASSNTDTQYF
TRBD1	many	TRBJ1-6	TRBV5-5	TGTGCCAGCAGCAAAGGGGGGACAGGGGGATCACCCCTCCACTTT	CASSKGGTGGSPLHF
-	-	TRBJ2-7	TRBV5-1	TGCGCCAGCAGCTTGGAACAGGGAAGGAGCTCCTACGAGCAGTACTTC	CASSLEQGRSSYEQYF
-	few	TRBJ2-5	TRBV9	TGTGCCAGCAGCTCCGGACAGAGCCAAGAGACCCAGTACTTC	CASSSGQSQETQYF
-	many	TRBJ2-2	TRBV6-5	TGTGCCAGCAGTTACTCAGGGGACACCGGGGAGCTGTTTTTT	CASSYSGDTGELFF
-	many	TRBJ2-1	TRBV7-9	TGTGCCAGCAGCTTAGCAGCGGTCAATGAGCAGTTCTTC	CASSLAAVNEQFF
-	many	TRBJ2-1	TRBV5-6	TGTGCCAGCAGCTTGGCCGGTGGGGGTTCTGAGCAGTTCTTC	CASSLAGGGSEQFF
TRBD2	many	TRBJ2-7	TRBV4-2	TGTGCCAGCAGCAACGGACTAGCGGTAACCTACGAGCAGTACTTC	CASSNGLAVTYEQYF
-	-	TRBJ2-7	TRBV3-1	TGTGCCAGCAGCCAAGAAAGAACCTACGAGCAGTACTTC	CASSQERTYEQYF